This is a list of T cell receptor beta chains from one sample in a study of blood T cell repertoires in COVID-19. The data were produced by immunoSEQ multiplex PCR, yet TCRdb's version contains in-frame clones alone and is incomplete. The sample yields tens of thousands of clones, around three quarters seen once. Sequencing used peripheral blood. Source of these receptors: a woman older than 75 with acute or convalescent COVID-19. Both conserved end residues are trimmed from each CDR3. The order of the fields is V gene, J gene, CDR3 protein.

TRBV10-3,TRBJ2-2,ASGGTGNTGELF
TRBV5-4,TRBJ1-6,ASSPDRVESPLH
TRBV6-1,TRBJ2-7,ASSENSPYEQY
TRBV5-4,TRBJ1-3,ASSNRDRINSGNTIY
TRBV2,TRBJ2-2,ASSEVSGGVGELF
TRBV28,TRBJ2-2,ASRDSAGPTGELF
TRBV2,TRBJ1-3,ASSLDRQGNTIY
TRBV7-2,TRBJ2-5,ASSLGWPGQGQETQY
TRBV19,TRBJ1-2,ASSYLRQGARDGYT
TRBV7-9,TRBJ1-2,ASRSGQYYGYT
TRBV29-1,TRBJ2-1,SVEATSGTVVGGYNEQF
TRBV11-2,TRBJ2-4,ASSLVGGEAKNIQY
TRBV5-6,TRBJ1-3,ASSLLGAGNTIY
TRBV5-1,TRBJ1-2,ASSPSGQRNGYT
TRBV10-3,TRBJ2-1,AISEQYNEQF
TRBV4-1,TRBJ1-3,ASSQEVPGPLLPRPIY
TRBV2,TRBJ2-3,ASSAGGADTQY
TRBV20-1,TRBJ1-1,SALYTEAF
TRBV7-3,TRBJ1-3,ASSLGPSSGNTIY
TRBV6-5,TRBJ1-5,ASSYSGDMDQPQH